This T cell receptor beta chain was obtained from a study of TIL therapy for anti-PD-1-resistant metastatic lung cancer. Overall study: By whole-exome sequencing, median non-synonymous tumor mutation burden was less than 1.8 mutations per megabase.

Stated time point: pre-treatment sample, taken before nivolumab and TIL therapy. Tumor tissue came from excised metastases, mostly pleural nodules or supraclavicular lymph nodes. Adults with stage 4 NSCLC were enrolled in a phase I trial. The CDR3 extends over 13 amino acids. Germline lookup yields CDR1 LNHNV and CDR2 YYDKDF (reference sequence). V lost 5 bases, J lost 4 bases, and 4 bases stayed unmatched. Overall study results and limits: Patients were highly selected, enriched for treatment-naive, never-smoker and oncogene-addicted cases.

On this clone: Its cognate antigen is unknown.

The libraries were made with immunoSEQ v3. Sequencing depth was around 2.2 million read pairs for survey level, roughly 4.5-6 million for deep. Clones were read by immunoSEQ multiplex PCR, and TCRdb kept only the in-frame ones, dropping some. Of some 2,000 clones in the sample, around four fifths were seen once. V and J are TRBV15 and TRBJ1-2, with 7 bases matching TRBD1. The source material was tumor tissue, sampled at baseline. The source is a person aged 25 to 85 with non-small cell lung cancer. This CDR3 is CATSVQGRYGYTF. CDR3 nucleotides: TGTGCCACCAGCGTACAGGGGCGCTATGGCTACACCTTC.